This passage covers 30 T cell receptor beta chains from one sample sequenced in a study of T cell responses to AZD1222 COVID-19 vaccine. Only in-frame clones appear in the TCRdb table, and some are missing; sequencing was by immunoSEQ multiplex PCR. The sample records 150,000 to 200,000 clones, 80% to 90% being singletons. Source: peripheral blood, taken 28 days after the second dose of the MenACWY control vaccine. The origin of the receptors is an adult who received the MenACWY meningococcal vaccine as a control.

The rearrangement links TRBV18 to TRBJ1-1; D unresolved. Trimming took 6 bases from V and 3 from J, leaving 14 bases between them. The CDR3 is made up of 14 amino acids. The V gene's germline CDR1 is KGHSH and CDR2 LQKENI. As DNA, the CDR3 is TGTGCCAGCTCCCCCTCAATTTATGACACTGAAGCTTTCTTT. Translating it yields CASSPSIYDTEAFF.

The V and J genes are TRBV2 and TRBJ1-6; no definite D call. Germline V CDR1 and CDR2: SNHLY, FYNNEI. The CDR3 consists of 12 residues. The V and J ends lost 6 bases and 5 bases respectively, with 5 bases between them. CDR3 sequence: CASRADNSPLHF. The CDR3 DNA follows: TGTGCCAGCAGAGCCGATAATTCACCCCTCCACTTT.

The chain joins TRBV7-7 to TRBJ2-3; 8 nucleotides line up with TRBD2. V gave up 2 bases and J gave up 0 bases; unmatched junction bases: 1. Germline-derived CDR1 and CDR2 are SSHAT and FNYEAQ (reference sequence). This CDR3 has 15 amino acids. CDR3: CASSLTSGSTDTQYF. CDR3 nucleotide sequence: TGTGCCAGCAGCTTAACTAGCGGTAGCACAGATACGCAGTATTTT.

The chain couples TRBV20-1 to TRBJ1-1; D gene unclear. CDR3 size: 10 residues. V lost 5 bases and J 6 bases, leaving 7 bases between the germline ends. Germline CDR1 and CDR2: DFQATT and SNEGSKA (reference sequence). CDR3 residues: CSAPDSEAFF. In nucleotides, the CDR3 is TGCAGTGCTCCCGACTCTGAAGCTTTCTTT.

This clone has only one observation. This chain connects TRBV27 to TRBJ2-7; maybe TRBD1 (5 bases). The length of the CDR3 is 13 residues. V was pared by 4 bases and J by 6 bases, with 13 bases between. The germline V gene has CDR1 MNHEY and CDR2 SMNVEV (reference sequence). CDR3 protein: CASSYQGRSEQYF. DNA for the CDR3: TGTGCCAGCAGTTACCAGGGTCGGAGCGAGCAGTACTTC.

The chain carries TRBV25-1 and TRBJ1-2; D may be TRBD1 (6 bases). Germline V gene sequence: CDR1 MGHDK, CDR2 SYGVNS. The ends were cut back, 2 bases at V and 5 bases at J, with 15 bases in the middle. The CDR3 totals 15 residues. In nucleotides, the CDR3 is TGTGCCAGCAGTGAACTGAGCTTTACAGGGTATGGCTACACCTTC. Translation: CASSELSFTGYGYTF.

In this sample, this clone turned up once. The rearrangement joins TRBV10-1 to TRBJ2-7; 10 bases match TRBD1. The length of the CDR3 is 14 residues. Looked up from germline, CDR1 is WNHNN and CDR2 is SYGVQD (reference sequence). The J segment lost 5 bases and the V segment lost 6 bases, leaving 7 bases of the junction unmatched. The CDR3 spells CASSPGTGANEQYF. CDR3 nucleotides: TGCGCCAGCAGCCCCGGGACAGGGGCCAACGAGCAGTACTTC.

This sequence joins TRBV18 and TRBJ2-7, with TRBD2 identical over 7 bases. Germline V gene sequence: CDR1 KGHSH, CDR2 LQKENI. This CDR3 region has 15 residues. J was trimmed by 4 bases and V by 2 bases; bases with no gene match: 8. CDR3 in amino acids: CASSPGEGRGYEQYF. The CDR3 DNA sequence: TGTGCCAGCTCACCAGGGGAGGGACGGGGGTACGAGCAGTACTTC.

In this sample, this clone turned up once. The chain is built from TRBV28 and TRBJ1-5; D ambiguous. V lost 3 bases, J lost 1 base, and 7 bases lay in between. Germline CDR1 MDHEN, CDR2 SYDVKM. This CDR3 comprises 14 residues. CDR3: CASSFMRSNQPQHF. CDR3 DNA sequence: TGTGCCAGCAGTTTTATGAGGAGCAATCAGCCCCAGCATTTT.

The rearrangement uses TRBV28 and TRBJ2-3; no definite D call. The CDR3 has 13 residues. The germline V gene encodes CDR1 MDHEN and CDR2 SYDVKM. Trimming left V 4 bases short and J 3 bases short, with 8 bases between. CDR3 protein: CASSWGGTDTQYF. The CDR3 region has the DNA TGTGCCAGCAGTTGGGGTGGGACAGATACGCAGTATTTT.

The chain has TRBV19 and TRBJ1-2, with a weak D call TRBD1 (6 bases). This CDR3 contains 13 residues. Per germline, CDR1 LNHDA and CDR2 SQIVND (reference sequence). V lost 5 bases and J 7 bases, leaving 14 bases between the germline ends. In DNA form, the CDR3 reads TGTGCCAGTAGTGGTACAGGGCGAATTGGCTACACCTTC. It specifies CASSGTGRIGYTF.

This chain joins TRBV7-2 and TRBJ2-7; possibly TRBD2 for D (6 bases). V dropped 5 bases and J dropped 4 bases, with 15 bases sitting between them. In germline, CDR1 is SGHTA, CDR2 FQGNSA. The CDR3 is made up of 14 amino acids. The DNA of the CDR3 is TGTGCCAGCAGCACCCAGACCGGGGGATACGAGCAGTACTTC. This codes for CASSTQTGGYEQYF.

This clone was found a few times. The J gene is TRBJ2-5, the V gene TRBV19; 8 positions match TRBD1. The germline V gene encodes CDR1 LNHDA and CDR2 SQIVND (reference sequence). The V and J ends lost 4 bases and 5 bases, in that order; junction bases with no gene match: 12. CDR3 length: 16 residues. The CDR3 sequence: CASSTPRQGPGETQYF. In DNA form, the CDR3 reads TGTGCCAGTAGTACCCCCCGACAGGGGCCAGGGGAGACCCAGTACTTC. Complete variable domain (other parts from reference TRBV19 and TRBJ2-5): DGGITQSPKYLFRKEGQNVTLSCEQNLNHDAMYWYRQDPGQGLRLIYYSQIVNDFQKGDIAEGYSVSREKKESFPLTVTSAQKNPTAFYLCASSTPRQGPGETQYFGPGTRLLVL.

The V and J genes are TRBV7-3 and TRBJ2-2; D possibly corresponds to TRBD2 (7 bases). The CDR3 extends over 18 amino acids. Trimming removed 5 bases at V and 6 bases at J, with 25 bases between. Germline V gives CDR1 SGHTA, CDR2 FQGTGA. The chain's CDR3 is CASSPPRGGATVAGELFF. The CDR3 DNA sequence: TGTGCCAGCAGCCCACCAAGGGGGGGGGCTACGGTAGCCGGGGAGCTGTTTTTT.

This clone came up once. The genes are TRBV7-9 and TRBJ2-1; perhaps TRBD1 as D (5 bases). The V end lost 1 base, the J end lost 10 bases, and 17 bases lay between the germline ends. CDR1 SEHNR and CDR2 FQNEAQ come from the germline V gene (reference sequence). CDR3 size: 15 residues. The CDR3 region has the DNA TGTGCCAGCAGCTTAGAAGGGGTCAGGACGGTCGAGCAGTTCTTC. This translates into CASSLEGVRTVEQFF.

The rearrangement links TRBV11-3 to TRBJ1-1; no clear D. V was shortened by 0 bases and J by 2 bases, with 10 bases between the two germline ends. The CDR3 spans 15 residues. Germline CDR1 and CDR2: SGHNT and YENEEA. CDR3 amino acids: CASSLDRETNTEAFF. The CDR3 region has the DNA TGTGCCAGCAGCTTAGATCGAGAGACTAACACTGAAGCTTTCTTT.

The chain recombines TRBV3-1 (or the pseudogene TRBV3-2) with TRBJ2-1, with no clear D. Looked up from germline, CDR1 is LGHDT and CDR2 is YNNKEL (reference sequence). Trimming cost V 4 bases and J 2 bases, with 9 bases left between them. This CDR3 has 14 residues. The CDR3 DNA follows: TGTGCCAGCAGCCGCGGAGAGGCCTACAATGAGCAGTTCTTC. Protein: CASSRGEAYNEQFF.

CDR3 protein: CASSLGGSREVFEQYF. Written as DNA, the CDR3 is TGTGCCAGCAGTTTAGGCGGGTCCCGGGAAGTTTTCGAGCAGTACTTC. This chain connects TRBV28 to TRBJ2-7; TRBD2 might be the D (5 bases). CDR1 is MDHEN, CDR2 SYDVKM, per germline. Trimming stripped 2 bases from V and 6 bases from J, with 20 bases between. This CDR3 spans 16 amino acids.

The gene calls are TRBV10-3 and TRBJ1-2, with D possibly TRBD1 on 5 matching bases. Germline CDR1 ENHRY, CDR2 SYGVKD. V was clipped by 10 bases and J by 1 base, with 7 bases between them. There are 11 residues in the CDR3. CDR3 loop: CATQDNYGYTF. The CDR3 DNA reads TGTGCCACACAGGATAACTATGGCTACACCTTC.

This rearrangement joins TRBV7-9 to TRBJ2-7; the D gene could be TRBD1 or TRBD2 (5 bases each). Germline V gene sequence: CDR1 SEHNR, CDR2 FQNEAQ (reference sequence). V dropped 7 bases and J dropped 6 bases, with 22 bases sitting between them. This CDR3 region has 15 residues. The DNA of the CDR3 is TGTGCCAGCACCAATGAGGGGACCCCAAGGACCGAGCAGTACTTC. Its translation is CASTNEGTPRTEQYF.

Points on this clone: The junction departs from germline at one end; a sequencing error may be responsible. The chain recombines TRBV7-9 with TRBJ2-7; 9 nucleotides align to TRBD1. The CDR3 is 12 residues long. CDR1 and CDR2 from the germline V gene are SEHNR and FQNEAQ (reference sequence). The CDR3 coding sequence is TGTGCCAGCAGCTTAGCCCGGACAGGGGTTACCTTC. Protein: CASSLARTGVTF.

The rearrangement uses TRBV29-1 and TRBJ2-7, with D hard to call. Deletions cut 4 bases from V and 5 bases from J, with 9 bases between. CDR1 and CDR2 (germline): SQVTM, ANQGSEA. This CDR3 region has 11 residues. CDR3 bases: TGCAGCGTTGGAACAGTCCACGAGCAGTACTTC. This encodes CSVGTVHEQYF.

The chain carries TRBV5-6 and TRBJ2-2; possible D gene TRBD2, 7 bases. The germline V gene has CDR1 SGHDT and CDR2 YYEEEE. The CDR3 is made up of 18 amino acids. V gave up 4 bases and J gave up 1 base, with 20 bases separating them. The CDR3 coding sequence is TGTGCCAGCAGCCCGGCTTCCCGGGGGGCCGGGAACACCGGGGAGCTGTTTTTT. Translating it yields CASSPASRGAGNTGELFF.

V gene TRBV28 combines with J gene TRBJ1-3; tentative D call: TRBD1 (6 bases). This CDR3 has 16 residues. CDR1 and CDR2 from the germline V gene are MDHEN and SYDVKM. Trimming left V 3 bases short and J 0 bases short, with 12 bases between. CDR3 amino acids: CASSFTRGGSGNTIYF. The CDR3 DNA is TGTGCCAGCAGTTTTACCAGAGGGGGCTCTGGAAACACCATATATTTT.

The V call is TRBV19, the J call TRBJ1-5; D is unclear. The germline CDR1 and CDR2 sequences are LNHDA and SQIVND (reference sequence). This CDR3 comprises 15 residues. V lost 5 bases and J 2 bases, leaving 13 bases between the germline ends. This CDR3 reads CASSSLGMGNQPQHF. The CDR3 DNA sequence: TGTGCCAGTAGTTCGCTAGGGATGGGCAATCAGCCCCAGCATTTT.

V and J are TRBV27 and TRBJ2-7; 8 positions agree with TRBD2. Germline-derived CDR1 and CDR2 are MNHEY and SMNVEV (reference sequence). The CDR3 is made up of 15 amino acids. The V and J ends lost 2 bases and 0 bases, in that order; junction bases with no gene match: 3. CDR3 bases: TGTGCCAGCAGTTTAAGTAGCGGGGCCTCCTACGAGCAGTACTTC. Translating gives CASSLSSGASYEQYF.

With regard to this clone: This CDR3 is also generated by other DNA sequences in the sample. This sequence joins TRBV7-9 and TRBJ1-1, with 7 bases matching TRBD1. V dropped 5 bases and J dropped 4; count of bases not matched to a gene: 7. Looked up from germline, CDR1 is SEHNR and CDR2 is FQNEAQ (reference sequence). The CDR3 is made up of 14 amino acids. Written as DNA, the CDR3 is TGTGCCAGCAGCCCAGTAGACAGGGCCACTGAAGCTTTCTTT. Its translation is CASSPVDRATEAFF.

The chain joins TRBV7-9 to TRBJ1-1; no definite D call. The CDR3 sequence is 13 residues long. Germline V gives CDR1 SEHNR, CDR2 FQNEAQ (reference sequence). The V and J ends lost 3 bases and 4 bases respectively, with 9 bases between them. The CDR3 region has the DNA TGTGCCAGCAGCTTTCAAATCGGCACTGAAGCTTTCTTT. It encodes CASSFQIGTEAFF.

This chain joins TRBV14 and TRBJ2-7; 10 nucleotides align to TRBD2. Trimming at V came to 4 bases and at J to 2 bases, leaving 8 bases not matched to a gene. The CDR3 is made up of 16 amino acids. The V gene's germline CDR1 is SGHDN and CDR2 FVKESK. The CDR3 spells CASSRPGLAPTYEQYF. CDR3 DNA sequence: TGTGCCAGCAGCCGACCGGGACTAGCGCCGACCTACGAGCAGTACTTC.

The rearrangement links TRBV9 to TRBJ2-5; D ambiguous. Trimming left V 0 bases short and J 7 bases short, with 13 bases between. This CDR3 is built from 14 residues. The germline V gene encodes CDR1 SGDLS and CDR2 YYNGEE. The CDR3 coding sequence is TGTGCCAGCAGCGTAGCCTTAGGTTTGGGGACCCAGTACTTC. Protein: CASSVALGLGTQYF.